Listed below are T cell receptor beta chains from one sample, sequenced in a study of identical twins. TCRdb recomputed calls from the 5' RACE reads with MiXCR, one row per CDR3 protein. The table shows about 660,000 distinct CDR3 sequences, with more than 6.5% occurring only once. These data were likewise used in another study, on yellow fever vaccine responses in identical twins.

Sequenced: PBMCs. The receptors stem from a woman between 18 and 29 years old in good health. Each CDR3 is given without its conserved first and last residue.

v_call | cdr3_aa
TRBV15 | ATSRALRGTYNEQF
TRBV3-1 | ASSQDKRVGSYNEQF
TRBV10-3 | AIRPAGVENIQY
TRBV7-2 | ASSYYGTPYYEQY
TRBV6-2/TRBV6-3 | ASTSTGPLVRTSGGAYEQY
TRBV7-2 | ASSSGTGYTDTQY
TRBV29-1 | SVGAGGQETQY
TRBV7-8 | ASSPRTSGAYNEQF
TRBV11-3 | ASSLDGERADNEQF
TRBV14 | ASSQGDRTYNEQF
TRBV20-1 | SARGAVVSTDTQY